The table lists the clone carrying this TCR beta chain with a few counts. The sample comes from a study of blood T cell repertoires in COVID-19. This CDR3 is built from 15 residues. The V segment lost 5 bases and the J segment 8 bases; nucleotides outside the gene matches: 12. CDR1 is MNHEY, CDR2 SMNVEV, per germline (reference sequence). As handled by the study authors: Cell counts per sample came from amplifying reference gene primers. The method was immunoSEQ multiplex PCR; TCRdb's version includes in-frame clones alone and lacks a portion of them. Clone size and V and J calls were adopted from that table, with D and trimming inferred from the DNA. The repertoire holds 390,000 or so clones, with around 92% as singletons.

The sequenced sample consisted of peripheral blood. The chain joins TRBV27 to TRBJ1-2; 9 positions match TRBD1. The sequence was obtained from a woman younger than 45 with COVID-19, enrolled during active disease. CDR3 amino acids: CASSPPPGQGYGYTF. The CDR3 bases are TGTGCCAGCAGTCCCCCACCGGGACAGGGTTACGGCTACACCTTC.